What follows are 19 T cell receptor beta chains derived from one specimen sequenced in a study of T cell responses to AZD1222 COVID-19 vaccine. Sequencing was performed with immunoSEQ multiplex PCR; in TCRdb, only in-frame clones are kept and a portion is missing. The data show approximately 80,000 clones, 87% seen once. Specimen: peripheral blood, collected on day 0 of AZD1222 vaccination. The receptors derive from an adult in good health.

This clone turned up a few times. V usage is TRBV7-8 and J usage is TRBJ2-2; possible D gene TRBD2, 5 bases. Germline V CDR1 and CDR2: SGHVS, FQNEAQ. Deletions cut 0 bases from V and 4 bases from J, with 9 bases between. This CDR3 has 15 residues. In DNA form, the CDR3 reads TGTGCCAGCAGCTTAGCTAGCGAGGGCACCGGGGAGCTGTTTTTT. Residues: CASSLASEGTGELFF.

This chain links TRBV3-1 (or the pseudogene TRBV3-2) with TRBJ2-5; tentative D call: TRBD2 (5 bases). Trimming removed 4 bases at V and 2 bases at J, with 8 bases between. The CDR3 is 13 amino acids. Looked up from germline, CDR1 is LGHDT and CDR2 is YNNKEL (reference sequence). In DNA form, the CDR3 reads TGTGCCAGCAGCCCACGGGGTCAAGAGACCCAGTACTTC. Protein sequence: CASSPRGQETQYF.

The rearrangement uses TRBV5-6 and TRBJ2-7; 7 nucleotides line up with TRBD1. Trimming removed 0 bases from V and 3 bases from J; junction bases left unmatched: 3. This CDR3 has 14 amino acids. The V gene's germline CDR1 is SGHDT and CDR2 YYEEEE. As DNA, the CDR3 is TGTGCCAGCAGCTTGGTGGCAGGGGGCTACGAGCAGTACTTC. Amino acid sequence: CASSLVAGGYEQYF.

The chain couples TRBV27 to TRBJ2-7; D is unclear. Germline CDR1 MNHEY, CDR2 SMNVEV (reference sequence). Trimming stripped 4 bases from V and 7 bases from J, with 14 bases between. This CDR3 spans 13 amino acids. The CDR3 nucleotides read TGTGCCAGCAGTTCCGGGCCGGCCGGGGAGCAGTACTTC. Translated: CASSSGPAGEQYF.

The genes are TRBV6-1 and TRBJ2-3, with D uncertain. Germline V gives CDR1 MNHNS, CDR2 SASEGT. The CDR3 consists of 13 residues. V lost 3 bases and J lost 1, with 5 bases in between. The CDR3 DNA follows: TGTGCCAGCAGTGAGGCCGGCACAGATACGCAGTATTTT. The encoded protein is CASSEAGTDTQYF.

The chain uses TRBV5-4 and TRBJ2-3; no clear D gene. Germline loops: CDR1 SGHNT, CDR2 YYREEE (reference sequence). V lost 1 base, J lost 2 bases, and 8 bases lay in between. The CDR3 is 14 amino acids. In DNA form, the CDR3 reads TGTGCCAGCAGCTTGCGAGCATTCACAGATACGCAGTATTTT. Translating it yields CASSLRAFTDTQYF.

This sequence joins TRBV6-2 or TRBV6-3 and TRBJ2-5, with a possible D match to TRBD1 (5 bases). V lost 5 bases and J 2 bases, leaving 9 bases between the germline ends. Germline CDR1 is MNHEY and CDR2 is SVGEGT. The CDR3 runs 13 residues. CDR3 region: CASSRQGQETQYF. CDR3 bases: TGTGCCAGCAGTCGGCAGGGTCAAGAGACCCAGTACTTC.

The V and J genes are TRBV7-2 and TRBJ2-7; 9 bases fit TRBD1. J was trimmed by 3 bases and V by 5 bases; bases with no gene match: 8. Germline V gene data show CDR1 as SGHTA and CDR2 as FQGNSA. This CDR3 has 15 amino acids. This CDR3 is CASSTYDRGSYEQYF. DNA for the CDR3: TGTGCCAGCAGCACTTACGACAGGGGGAGCTACGAGCAGTACTTC.

This clone came up a few times. This rearrangement joins TRBV24-1 to TRBJ1-5, with D unresolved. The CDR3 length is 15 residues. Germline CDR1 KGHDR, CDR2 SFDVKD. Trimming pared 5 bases from V and 2 bases from J, leaving 12 bases between. DNA of the CDR3: TGTGCCACCAGTGCGGCGCGGGGTGGCAATCAGCCCCAGCATTTT. This sequence encodes CATSAARGGNQPQHF.

The V gene is TRBV7-3, the J gene TRBJ1-2; D may be TRBD1 (6 bases). Germline V CDR1 and CDR2: SGHTA, FQGTGA. The CDR3 is 15 residues long. V lost 5 bases and J lost 2, with 15 bases in between. The CDR3 bases are TGTGCCAGCAGCCCGGGGGGCAGGGCAAACTATGGCTACACCTTC. Its translation: CASSPGGRANYGYTF. Filled out from reference TRBV7-3 and TRBJ1-2, the complete variable domain reads GAGVSQTPSNKVTEKGKYVELRCDPISGHTALYWYRQSLGQGPEFLIYFQGTGAADDSGLPNDRFFAVRPEGSVSTLKIQRTERGDSAVYLCASSPGGRANYGYTFGSGTRLTVV.

The rearrangement joins TRBV30 to TRBJ1-2, with D unresolved. Germline V lookup: CDR1 GTSNPN, CDR2 SVGIG (reference sequence). Deletions cut 0 bases from V and 7 bases from J, with 15 bases between. CDR3 size: 14 residues. In nucleotides, the CDR3 is TGTGCCTGGAGTGTACAAGACGGGAGCGGTGGCTACACCTTC. Protein: CAWSVQDGSGGYTF.

The rearrangement links TRBV5-6 to TRBJ1-1; no clear D gene. The CDR3 contains 13 residues. The germline V gene has CDR1 SGHDT and CDR2 YYEEEE. Trimming took 3 bases from V and 6 from J, leaving 12 bases between them. In DNA, the CDR3 is TGTGCCAGCAGCTCGGGTGTAAGCGCTGAAGCTTTCTTT. It yields the protein CASSSGVSAEAFF.

V gene TRBV5-4 combines with J gene TRBJ2-3; TRBD2 matches at 7 bases. In germline, CDR1 is SGHNT, CDR2 YYREEE (reference sequence). The CDR3 is 16 residues long. The ends lost 1 base at V and 0 bases at J; junction bases unmatched: 5. The CDR3 spells CASSLWASGSTDTQYF. The CDR3 coding sequence is TGTGCCAGCAGCTTGTGGGCTAGCGGTAGCACAGATACGCAGTATTTT.

The chain's CDR3 is CASPPGHPEAFF. The CDR3 region has the DNA TGTGCCAGTCCACCGGGACATCCCGAAGCTTTCTTT. The rearrangement links TRBV21-1 to TRBJ1-1; TRBD1 is the table's D call and was not checked against the DNA. TRBV21-1 counts as a pseudogene. The CDR3 runs to 12 residues.

This chain links TRBV5-6 with TRBJ2-2, with 8 bases lining up with TRBD1. The CDR3 runs 17 residues. In germline, CDR1 is SGHDT, CDR2 YYEEEE. V trimming: 3 bases; J trimming: 0 bases; junction bases outside the gene matches: 7. CDR3 coding DNA: TGTGCCAGCAGCTCCCGGGACAGGTTCGCGAACACCGGGGAGCTGTTTTTT. Protein sequence: CASSSRDRFANTGELFF.

The chain has TRBV7-2 and TRBJ2-5; the D call may be TRBD1 or TRBD2 (5 bases each). The CDR3 sequence is 15 residues long. Per the germline V gene, CDR1 is SGHTA and CDR2 is FQGNSA. The germline V and J ends were trimmed by 3 bases and 1 base, with 12 bases remaining between them. Written as DNA, the CDR3 is TGTGCCAGCAGCTTTGGGGGACGGTCCCAAGAGACCCAGTACTTC. This codes for CASSFGGRSQETQYF.

V and J are TRBV11-3 and TRBJ1-1; 10 bases line up with TRBD1. Trimming took 6 bases from V and 4 from J; bases not matched to a gene: 14. The germline CDR1 and CDR2 sequences are SGHNT and YENEEA. The CDR3 runs to 17 residues. The CDR3 bases are TGTGCCAGCAGGCCCCGGGACAGGGGTTGGAGTAGCACTGAAGCTTTCTTT. This gives the protein CASRPRDRGWSSTEAFF.

This clone has just one count. This chain connects TRBV14 to TRBJ1-1; D perhaps matches TRBD1 (5 bases). The ends were cut back, 3 bases at V and 10 bases at J, with 12 bases in the middle. Germline V CDR1 and CDR2: SGHDN, FVKESK. The CDR3 consists of 12 residues. CDR3 loop: CASSHAAGGAFF. CDR3 DNA: TGTGCCAGCAGCCACGCCGCGGGGGGAGCTTTCTTT. Complete variable domain (other parts from reference TRBV14 and TRBJ1-1): EAGVTQFPSHSVIEKGQTVTLRCDPISGHDNLYWYRRVMGKEIKFLLHFVKESKQDESGMPNNRFLAERTGGTYSTLKVQPAELEDSGVYFCASSHAAGGAFFGQGTRLTVV.

The table lists this clone with a count of one. The chain employs TRBV7-9 and TRBJ1-1, with D possibly being TRBD1 (5 bases). This CDR3 is 15 amino acids long. Trimming shortened V by 7 bases and J by 2 bases, and 17 bases separated the two germline ends. Germline V gives CDR1 SEHNR, CDR2 FQNEAQ (reference sequence). DNA of the CDR3: TGTGCCAGCATCGAGACGATGGACATAAACACTGAAGCTTTCTTT. This encodes CASIETMDINTEAFF.